This note documents a single T cell receptor beta chain sequence. Relative to the germline gene, one junction end is altered; a read error may explain this. Recruitment covered 25 or so US areas and drew participants whose ages spanned about 18 to 90 years. The sample is drawn from a study of blood T cell repertoires in COVID-19. On the study more broadly: Acute and convalescent COVID-19 specimens originated in the United States, Italy and Spain.

Source study methods: Amplification with reference gene primers provided the estimates of nucleated cell counts. Assay: immunoSEQ multiplex PCR; the TCRdb copy retains only in-frame clones and omits some. V, J and clone size are those of that table, while D and trimming were read from the DNA. The sample includes about 430,000 clones, around 89% of them seen just once. The V gene's germline CDR1 is SGHRS and CDR2 YFSETQ. This CDR3 has 14 residues. The clonotype was recovered from a woman in her twenties or thirties with acute COVID-19. Sequenced input: PBMCs or T cells enriched from blood (not recorded which). The chain has TRBV5-1 and TRBJ2-1; D perhaps matches TRBD2 (6 bases). The CDR3 spells CASSLGEVYNEQFF. The CDR3 DNA sequence: TGCGCCAGCAGTTTGGGGGAGGTCTACAATGAGCAGTTCTTC.